This entry lists 18 T cell receptor beta chains sequenced from one sample in a study of T-cell memory formation after mild COVID-19. TCRdb reprocessed the 5' RACE reads with MiXCR, giving one entry per CDR3 protein. Seen here are about 350,000 distinct CDR3 sequences, approximately 15% observed once, and the top ten hold 22%. The sample consisted of PBMCs or a T cell subset sorted from them (not recorded which). These receptors originate from a man between 18 and 29 years old who had mild COVID-19 (a few samples of this study predate the infection). Cell type and time point are not known.

V gene TRBV2 combines with J gene TRBJ2-1; 13 nucleotides line up with TRBD2. The CDR3 covers 16 residues. Germline loops: CDR1 SNHLY, CDR2 FYNNEI. The V and J ends lost 4 bases and 12 bases, in that order; junction bases with no gene match: 12. The CDR3 DNA reads TGTGCCAGCAGTGTTTGGGGGACTAGCGGGGATATTGTGCAGTTCTTC. This gives the protein CASSVWGTSGDIVQFF.

This clonotype was recorded at least ten times. The V and J genes are TRBV11-3 and TRBJ2-3; 9 nucleotides agree with TRBD1. Trimming removed 4 bases from V and 2 bases from J; junction bases left unmatched: 4. CDR3 length: 15 amino acids. CDR1 is SGHNT and CDR2 is YENEEA in the germline V gene. Here the CDR3 DNA reads TGTGCCAGCAGCTCGGGACAGGGATCCACAGATACGCAGTATTTT. Its translation is CASSSGQGSTDTQYF.

The chain uses TRBV3-1 and TRBJ2-5; 7 nucleotides line up with TRBD1. The CDR3 consists of 17 residues. V trimming: 2 bases; J trimming: 4 bases; junction bases outside the gene matches: 13. Per the germline V gene, CDR1 is LGHDT and CDR2 is YNNKEL (reference sequence). CDR3 nucleotide sequence: TGTGCCAGCAGCCAAACCTTCGACAGGGTAAAGGGAGAGACCCAGTACTTC. It specifies CASSQTFDRVKGETQYF.

V gene TRBV5-1 combines with J gene TRBJ1-1; no firm D call. With 1 base removed from V and 5 bases from J, the gap between germline ends came to 9 bases. The CDR3 has 13 amino acids. From germline, CDR1 is SGHRS and CDR2 YFSETQ. CDR3 DNA sequence: TGCGCCAGCAGCTTGCGGATAGGTACTGAAGCTTTCTTT. Translated: CASSLRIGTEAFF.

This clonotype has just a few counts. The chain links TRBV5-1 to TRBJ2-7; 7 positions agree with TRBD2. The CDR3 contains 13 residues. Germline values: CDR1 SGHRS, CDR2 YFSETQ. Losses at the gene ends were 3 bases for V and 6 bases for J; bases not matched to a gene: 6. CDR3 nucleotide sequence: TGCGCCAGCAGCTGGGAGGGCCTAGGCGAGCAGTACGTC. Protein: CASSWEGLGEQYV.

This clonotype was seen a few times. The rearrangement links TRBV5-1 to TRBJ2-3; 7 bases are a match to TRBD1. This CDR3 has 14 residues. J lost 2 bases, V lost 4 bases, and 4 bases had no gene match. Per germline, CDR1 SGHRS and CDR2 YFSETQ. CDR3 DNA sequence: TGCGCCAGCAGCACTGGACAGGACACAGATACGCAGTATTTT. Translation gives CASSTGQDTDTQYF.

This clonotype came up a few times. The genes are TRBV11-2 and TRBJ2-4; D remains unclear. CDR1 is SGHAT and CDR2 is FQNNGV in the germline V gene. The length of the CDR3 is 13 residues. Trimming left V 5 bases short and J 5 bases short, with 10 bases between. The CDR3 sequence: CASSPGRENIQYF. In DNA, the CDR3 is TGTGCCAGCAGCCCTGGGCGCGAAAACATTCAGTACTTC.

This clonotype was detected a few times. This chain links TRBV3-1 with TRBJ1-1; D is unresolved. The V end lost 1 base, the J end lost 1 base, and 7 bases lay between the germline ends. The CDR3 has 14 amino acids. Per germline, CDR1 LGHDT and CDR2 YNNKEL (reference sequence). The CDR3 protein is CASSQADSNTEAFF. In DNA, the CDR3 is TGTGCCAGCAGCCAAGCCGATTCGAACACTGAAGCTTTCTTT.

This chain links TRBV28 with TRBJ1-1, with 7 nucleotides matching TRBD1. In germline, CDR1 is MDHEN, CDR2 SYDVKM. V lost 5 bases, J lost 5 bases, and 8 bases stayed unmatched. The length of the CDR3 is 14 residues. The CDR3 here is CASSLRGSRTEAFF. The CDR3 DNA reads TGTGCCAGCAGTCTCAGGGGGAGCCGGACTGAAGCTTTCTTT.

The table lists this clonotype with a few counts. The gene calls are TRBV10-2 and TRBJ2-1; possibly TRBD2 for D (6 bases). With 0 bases removed from V and 8 bases from J, the gap between germline ends came to 14 bases. Germline CDR1 is WSHSY and CDR2 is SAAADI. This CDR3 has 15 amino acids. The CDR3: CASSESSGVGYEQFF. In DNA, the CDR3 is TGCGCCAGCAGTGAGTCGTCGGGGGTGGGGTATGAGCAGTTCTTC.

The V and J genes are TRBV10-3 and TRBJ2-3; 11 positions match TRBD2. V dropped 6 bases and J dropped 5; count of bases not matched to a gene: 13. In germline, CDR1 is ENHRY, CDR2 SYGVKD. CDR3 length equals 17 residues. The CDR3 reads CAIRDFTSGGEGDTQYF. In DNA form, the CDR3 reads TGTGCCATCAGAGACTTTACTAGCGGGGGAGAGGGAGATACGCAGTATTTT.

This clonotype was seen ten or more times. The V call is TRBV7-2, the J call TRBJ2-3; D is unresolved. With 4 bases removed from V and 5 bases from J, the gap between germline ends came to 10 bases. The germline V gene has CDR1 SGHTA and CDR2 FQGNSA. The length of the CDR3 is 13 residues. Here the CDR3 reads CASSSDVLDTQYF. The DNA of the CDR3 is TGTGCCAGCAGCTCAGACGTCCTAGATACGCAGTATTTT.

This chain uses TRBV20-1 with TRBJ1-2; the D gene is possibly TRBD1 (6 bases). CDR1 and CDR2 from the germline V gene are DFQATT and SNEGSKA (reference sequence). The V end lost 6 bases, the J end lost 4 bases, and 24 bases lay between the germline ends. The CDR3 is made up of 16 amino acids. CDR3 DNA sequence: TGCAGTGCCAGAACCGGGACCTTCGAAGGGGGCTATGGCTACACCTTC. Protein sequence: CSARTGTFEGGYGYTF.

This chain links TRBV5-6 with TRBJ2-5, with D perhaps matching TRBD1 (6 bases). The CDR3 runs 13 residues. Germline values: CDR1 SGHDT, CDR2 YYEEEE. Trimming removed 3 bases from V and 2 bases from J, with 8 bases in between. The CDR3 reads CASSWDTQETQYF. CDR3 DNA sequence: TGTGCCAGCAGCTGGGACACTCAAGAGACCCAGTACTTC.

V gene TRBV10-3 combines with J gene TRBJ2-1; D is uncertain. Germline V gene lookup returns CDR1 ENHRY and CDR2 SYGVKD. This CDR3 contains 15 residues. The V gene lost 4 bases and the J gene lost 7 bases, with 17 bases spanning the gap. This CDR3 reads CAISGASPLINEQFF. In nucleotides, the CDR3 is TGTGCCATCAGTGGCGCCTCCCCTTTGATTAATGAGCAGTTCTTC.

The V and J genes are TRBV6-5 and TRBJ2-5; a weak D match, TRBD1 (5 bases). The ends were cut back, 2 bases at V and 3 bases at J, with 13 bases in the middle. Germline loops: CDR1 MNHEY, CDR2 SVGAGI. The CDR3 is made up of 15 amino acids. The CDR3 coding sequence is TGTGCCAGCAGTTACCCGACAGTGGGGAAAGAGACCCAGTACTTC. Protein product: CASSYPTVGKETQYF.

This clonotype turned up a few times. This chain links TRBV29-1 with TRBJ2-5, with D perhaps TRBD1 or TRBD2 (5 bases each). Germline V gene data show CDR1 as SQVTM and CDR2 as ANQGSEA. There are 13 residues in the CDR3. The V end was cut by 0 bases, the J end by 5 bases, with 10 bases between. The CDR3 spells CSVEDLGDETQYF. CDR3 DNA: TGCAGCGTTGAAGATCTGGGGGATGAGACCCAGTACTTC.

This clonotype was detected only a few times. The chain is built from TRBV11-2 and TRBJ1-1; TRBD1 is a possible D gene (5 bases). CDR3 size: 16 residues. Germline lookup yields CDR1 SGHAT and CDR2 FQNNGV. Trimming left V 3 bases short and J 10 bases short, with 24 bases between. The CDR3 sequence: CASSLGLAVRENSAFF. The CDR3 nucleotides read TGTGCCAGCAGCTTGGGGCTTGCGGTTAGGGAGAACTCAGCTTTCTTT. Variable domain in full (rest from reference TRBV11-2 and TRBJ1-1): EAGVAQSPRYKIIEKRQSVAFWCNPISGHATLYWYQQILGQGPKLLIQFQNNGVVDDSQLPKDRFSAERLKGVDSTLKIQPAKLEDSAVYLCASSLGLAVRENSAFFGQGTRLTVV.